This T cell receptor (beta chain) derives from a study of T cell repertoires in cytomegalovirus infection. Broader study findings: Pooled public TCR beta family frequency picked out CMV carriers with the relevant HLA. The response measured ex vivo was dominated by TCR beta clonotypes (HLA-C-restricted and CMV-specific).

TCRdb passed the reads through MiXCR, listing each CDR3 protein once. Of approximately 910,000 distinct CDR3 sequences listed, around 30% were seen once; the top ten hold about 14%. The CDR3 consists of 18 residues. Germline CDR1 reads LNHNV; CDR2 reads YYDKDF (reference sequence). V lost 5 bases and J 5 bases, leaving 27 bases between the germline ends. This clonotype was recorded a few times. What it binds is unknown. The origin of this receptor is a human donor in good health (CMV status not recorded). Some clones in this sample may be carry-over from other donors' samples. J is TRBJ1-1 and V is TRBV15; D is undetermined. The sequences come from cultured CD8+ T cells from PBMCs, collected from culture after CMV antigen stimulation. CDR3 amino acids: CATSVISRVPRVLTEAFF. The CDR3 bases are TGTGCCACCAGCGTGATATCCCGGGTCCCCCGGGTTTTAACTGAAGCTTTCTTT.